This T cell receptor (beta chain) was profiled in a study of blood T cell repertoires in COVID-19. Profiled with immunoSEQ multiplex PCR; TCRdb holds only in-frame clones, not every one. This sample has under 300,000 clones, with approximately 88% found just once. The CDR3 consists of 13 residues. V dropped 1 base and J dropped 3 bases, with 6 bases sitting between them. The TCR sequence derives from a woman younger than 45 who had recovered from COVID-19. The sample comprised PBMCs or T cells enriched from blood (not recorded which). V and J are TRBV12-3 or TRBV12-4 and TRBJ1-2; no reliable D call. The DNA of the CDR3 is TGTGCCAGCAGTTTAGGGGCTGACTATGGCTACACCTTC. This translates into CASSLGADYGYTF.